The 21 T cell receptor beta chains below were found in one sample sequenced in a study of molecular identifiers for immune sequencing clone quantification. TCRdb redid the calling of the PCR reads with MiXCR, one entry per CDR3 protein. Of 80,000 to 95,000 distinct CDR3 sequences in the sample, 15% to 20% were seen once. The sequenced sample consisted of naive CD8+ T cells from blood, with Jurkat cell RNA spiked in. The subset: FACS-sorted CD8+CD4-CCR7+CD45RA+ naive T cells. The receptor set was obtained from a human donor in good health. Some libraries in this study had Jurkat cell RNA spiked in.

This clonotype was observed a few times. The V call is TRBV12-3 or TRBV12-4, the J call TRBJ2-5, with TRBD2 matching 11 bases. This CDR3 is built from 13 residues. The trim removed 3 bases at V and 9 bases at J, leaving 3 bases unmatched. DNA of the CDR3: TGTGCCAGCAGTTTGGGACTAGCGGATGCCCAGTACTTC. This codes for CASSLGLADAQYF.

In its sample, this clonotype was seen many times. The chain uses TRBV7-2 and TRBJ2-7, with 11 positions matching TRBD1. J was trimmed by 7 bases and V by 4 bases; bases with no gene match: 9. Germline CDR1 and CDR2: SGHTA and FQGNSA. This CDR3 spans 15 amino acids. The DNA for the CDR3 is TGTGCCAGCAGCTCAGATTGGACAGGGGGCACAGAGCAGTACTTC. Its protein is CASSSDWTGGTEQYF.

Turning to this clonotype: This could be a read error, since a much larger clone is one nucleotide away. The chain couples TRBV20-1 to TRBJ2-3, with TRBD2 identical over 7 bases. Germline lookup yields CDR1 DFQATT and CDR2 SNEGSKA (reference sequence). This CDR3 is built from 19 residues. CDR3 in DNA: TGCGGTGCTAGAAGTGGGAGGGCCGTACCCATAGTACGCACAGATACGCAGTATTTT. Amino acids: CGARSGRAVPIVRTDTQYF.

This clonotype was recorded many times. The V and J genes are TRBV12-3 or TRBV12-4 and TRBJ2-7; D possibly corresponds to TRBD1 (6 bases). The V and J ends lost 6 bases and 4 bases respectively, with 16 bases between them. CDR3 length: 14 residues. CDR3 residues: CASRLGGDPYEQYF. The CDR3 region has the DNA TGTGCCAGCAGACTAGGGGGTGACCCATACGAGCAGTACTTC.

In its sample, this clonotype was seen many times. The gene calls are TRBV28 and TRBJ1-1, with TRBD1 matching over 10 bases. The CDR3 loop spans 14 amino acids. J lost 5 bases, V lost 5 bases, and 5 bases had no gene match. In germline, CDR1 is MDHEN, CDR2 SYDVKM. CDR3 residues: CASSRTGGRTEAFF. The CDR3 coding sequence is TGTGCCAGCAGTCGGACAGGGGGTAGGACTGAAGCTTTCTTT.

The chain has TRBV7-9 and TRBJ2-1; tentatively, D is TRBD2 (5 bases). V was clipped by 4 bases and J by 5 bases, with 9 bases between them. The length of the CDR3 is 13 residues. Looked up from germline, CDR1 is SEHNR and CDR2 is FQNEAQ (reference sequence). The CDR3 DNA sequence: TGTGCCAGCAGCTCCGGACTGAACAATGAGCAGTTCTTC. Protein: CASSSGLNNEQFF. The whole variable domain, filled in from reference TRBV7-9 and TRBJ2-1, reads DTGVSQNPRHKITKRGQNVTFRCDPISEHNRLYWYRQTLGQGPEFLTYFQNEAQLEKSRLLSDRFSAERPKGSFSTLEIQRTEQGDSAMYLCASSSGLNNEQFFGPGTRLTVL.

This clonotype appeared many times. The rearrangement uses TRBV14 and TRBJ2-2; the D is unclear. Trimming removed 1 base at V and 5 bases at J, with 5 bases between. This CDR3 is 13 amino acids long. CDR1 and CDR2 (germline): SGHDN, FVKESK. The CDR3 loop reads CASSQGRTGELFF. CDR3 nucleotide sequence: TGTGCCAGCAGCCAAGGCAGGACCGGGGAGCTGTTTTTT.

This clonotype was recorded at least ten times. The chain couples TRBV20-1 to TRBJ2-7, with a tentative D call TRBD2 (7 bases). The V end lost 3 bases, the J end lost 2 bases, and 20 bases lay between the germline ends. The CDR3 covers 16 residues. CDR1 and CDR2 from the germline V gene are DFQATT and SNEGSKA (reference sequence). CDR3 amino acids: CSARTPREGVPYEQYF. The CDR3 DNA reads as TGCAGTGCTAGGACTCCCAGGGAGGGGGTACCCTACGAGCAGTACTTC.

The rearrangement uses TRBV20-1 and TRBJ2-3; the D gene is possibly TRBD1 (6 bases). Germline CDR1 is DFQATT and CDR2 is SNEGSKA (reference sequence). Trimming left V 1 base short and J 3 bases short, with 14 bases between. The length of the CDR3 is 15 residues. For the CDR3, the DNA is TGCAGTGCTAGAGGTGTGGTGGGGACAACAGATACGCAGTATTTT. This gives the protein CSARGVVGTTDTQYF.

This clonotype was detected ten times or more. V gene TRBV6-2 or TRBV6-3 combines with J gene TRBJ2-3, with a possible D match to TRBD1 (6 bases). This CDR3 comprises 11 residues. Germline loops: CDR1 MNHEY, CDR2 SVGEGT. V lost 6 bases to trimming and J lost 5 bases, with 6 bases between them. Here the CDR3 DNA reads TGTGCCAGCAGCAGGGGAGATACGCAGTATTTT. This gives the protein CASSRGDTQYF.

At least ten counts were recorded for this clonotype. The genes are TRBV6-5 and TRBJ1-2; weak D call: TRBD1 (6 bases). The germline gives CDR1 MNHEY, CDR2 SVGAGI. The CDR3 runs 13 residues. V gave up 8 bases and J gave up 4 bases, with 14 bases separating them. This chain's CDR3 is CASRELGGYGYTF. For the CDR3, the DNA is TGTGCCAGCCGTGAACTAGGGGGCTATGGCTACACCTTC.

This clonotype has just one count. This may be a read error, as it is one base from a much larger clone. The gene calls are TRBV3-1 and TRBJ1-1; TRBD1 might be the D (5 bases). CDR3 length: 12 amino acids. Trimming took 1 base from V and 8 from J, leaving 8 bases between them. The germline V gene encodes CDR1 LGHDT and CDR2 YNNKEL (reference sequence). As DNA, the CDR3 is TGTGCCAGCAGCCAAGCCAGGGACGAAGCTTTCTTT. Translation: CASSQARDEAFF.

CDR3 loop: CATSPTYGHEQYF. The CDR3 region has the DNA TGTGCCACCAGTCCCACCTACGGTCACGAGCAGTACTTC. This sequence joins TRBV24-1 and TRBJ2-7; D not certain. Per the germline V gene, CDR1 is KGHDR and CDR2 is SFDVKD. V lost 6 bases and J 5 bases, leaving 13 bases between the germline ends. The CDR3 has 13 amino acids.

As to this clonotype: This may come from a read error, since a much larger clone is one base off. The chain couples TRBV4-2 to TRBJ2-5; the D is unclear. CDR1 and CDR2 from the germline V gene are LGHNA and YNFKEQ. The CDR3 contains 15 residues. CDR3: CASSQATGPYETRYF. CDR3 bases: TGTGCCAGCAGCCAAGCAACCGGGCCCTACGAGACCCGGTACTTC.

This clonotype was seen repeatedly, ten times or more. The chain uses TRBV7-9 and TRBJ2-7; TRBD2 is a possible D gene (5 bases). The CDR3 is 13 residues long. The germline V and J ends were trimmed by 5 bases and 7 bases, with 15 bases remaining between them. Per germline, CDR1 SEHNR and CDR2 FQNEAQ (reference sequence). The CDR3 reads CASSHSRGKEQYF. CDR3 bases: TGTGCCAGCAGCCATAGCCGGGGTAAGGAGCAGTACTTC.

About this clonotype itself: A read error is possible here, since a much larger clone lies one base away. The V and J genes are TRBV7-9 and TRBJ2-7; either TRBD1 or TRBD2 may fit D (5 bases each). V dropped 8 bases and J dropped 3 bases, with 20 bases sitting between them. The germline V gene has CDR1 SEHNR and CDR2 FQNEAQ (reference sequence). The CDR3 length is 15 residues. The CDR3 loop reads CASCRGDRSFYEQYF. The CDR3 DNA reads as TGTGCCAGCTGCCGAGGGGACCGTTCCTTCTACGAGCAGTACTTC.

In this sample, this clonotype turned up many times. An end of the junction does not agree with germline; a read error may underlie this. The chain links TRBV12-3 or TRBV12-4 to TRBJ2-2, with 8 positions matching TRBD2. The CDR3 covers 11 residues. The CDR3 region has the DNA TGTGCCAGCAGTTTTAGCGGGGAGCTGTTCTTC. Its protein is CASSFSGELFF.

In this sample, this clonotype turned up many times. The chain couples TRBV20-1 to TRBJ2-7; 9 bases agree with TRBD2. Germline V gene lookup returns CDR1 DFQATT and CDR2 SNEGSKA (reference sequence). V was pared by 7 bases and J by 3 bases, with 7 bases of the junction left unmatched. CDR3 length: 13 residues. In nucleotides, the CDR3 is TGCAGTGTCCCGACTAGCGGTTTCTACGAGCAGTACTTC. Protein sequence: CSVPTSGFYEQYF.

This clonotype was seen many times. The chain couples TRBV6-5 to TRBJ1-5; 8 bases match TRBD1. In germline, CDR1 is MNHEY, CDR2 SVGAGI. The CDR3 is 15 residues long. V dropped 7 bases and J dropped 2; count of bases not matched to a gene: 7. The CDR3 here is CASTLTGAGNQPQHF. The CDR3 DNA sequence: TGTGCCAGCACTCTGACAGGGGCGGGCAATCAGCCCCAGCATTTT.

The sample holds many counts of this clonotype. CDR3 in DNA: TGTGCCAGCAGGATAAGTACAGGGGTTAGTGGGACTGAAGCTTTCTTT. It translates to CASRISTGVSGTEAFF. The rearrangement uses TRBV6-5 and TRBJ1-1; 7 positions agree with TRBD1. The CDR3 covers 16 residues. V lost 6 bases, J lost 5 bases, and 15 bases stayed unmatched. CDR1 is MNHEY, CDR2 SVGAGI, per germline.

Many counts were recorded for this clonotype. This chain joins TRBV5-6 and TRBJ2-7; 14 bases agree with TRBD2. CDR3 length: 18 amino acids. V gave up 4 bases and J gave up 2 bases; unmatched junction bases: 11. From germline, CDR1 is SGHDT and CDR2 YYEEEE. CDR3 nucleotide sequence: TGTGCCAGCAGCGGTCAGGGACTAGCGGGAGTCGGTCCCTACGAGCAGTACTTC. Translated, it gives CASSGQGLAGVGPYEQYF.